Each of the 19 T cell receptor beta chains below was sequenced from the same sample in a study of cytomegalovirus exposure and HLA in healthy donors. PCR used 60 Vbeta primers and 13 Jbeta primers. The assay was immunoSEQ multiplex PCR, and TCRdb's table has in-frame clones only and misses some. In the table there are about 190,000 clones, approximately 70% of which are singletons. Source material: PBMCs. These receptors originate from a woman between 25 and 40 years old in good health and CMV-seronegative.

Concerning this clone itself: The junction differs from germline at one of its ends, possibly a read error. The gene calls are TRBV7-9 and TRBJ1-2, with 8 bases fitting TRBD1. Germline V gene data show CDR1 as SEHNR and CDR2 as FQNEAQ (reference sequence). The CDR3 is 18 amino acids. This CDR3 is CSSSQIIAWGTGNYGYTF. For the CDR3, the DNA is TGTTCCAGCAGCCAGATAATCGCGTGGGGGACAGGAAACTATGGCTACACCTTC.

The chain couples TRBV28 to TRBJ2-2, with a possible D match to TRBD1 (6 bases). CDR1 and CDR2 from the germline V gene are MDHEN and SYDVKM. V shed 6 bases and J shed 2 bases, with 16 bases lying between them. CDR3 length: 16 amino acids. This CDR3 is CASSRPDSPNTGELFF. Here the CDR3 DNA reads TGTGCCAGCAGCCGACCGGACAGCCCTAACACCGGGGAGCTGTTTTTT.

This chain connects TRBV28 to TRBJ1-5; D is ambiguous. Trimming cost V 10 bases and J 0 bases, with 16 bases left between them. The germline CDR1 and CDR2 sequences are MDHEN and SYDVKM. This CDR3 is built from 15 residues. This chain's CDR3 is CATKSGVNSNQPQHF. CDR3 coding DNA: TGTGCCACCAAGAGCGGGGTAAATAGCAATCAGCCCCAGCATTTT.

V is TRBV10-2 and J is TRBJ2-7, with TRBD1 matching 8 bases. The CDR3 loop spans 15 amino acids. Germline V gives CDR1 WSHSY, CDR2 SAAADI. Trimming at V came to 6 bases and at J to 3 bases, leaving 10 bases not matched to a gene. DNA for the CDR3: TGCGCCAGCAGAGCGGACAGGGCGTTAGACTACGAGCAGTACTTC. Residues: CASRADRALDYEQYF.

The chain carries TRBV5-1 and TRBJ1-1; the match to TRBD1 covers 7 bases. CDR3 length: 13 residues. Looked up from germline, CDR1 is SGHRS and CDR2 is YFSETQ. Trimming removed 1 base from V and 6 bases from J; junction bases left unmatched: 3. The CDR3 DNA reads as TGCGCCAGCAGCTTGCCGACAGGGTCTGAAGCTTTCTTT. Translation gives CASSLPTGSEAFF.

The CDR3 DNA is TGTGCCAGCAGCTTAAGTCAGGGTGTCCACGAGCAGTACTTC. This encodes CASSLSQGVHEQYF. The chain recombines TRBV7-8 with TRBJ2-7; TRBD1 might be the D (5 bases). CDR1 and CDR2 (germline): SGHVS, FQNEAQ. V was pared by 2 bases and J by 5 bases, with 13 bases between. This CDR3 has 14 residues.

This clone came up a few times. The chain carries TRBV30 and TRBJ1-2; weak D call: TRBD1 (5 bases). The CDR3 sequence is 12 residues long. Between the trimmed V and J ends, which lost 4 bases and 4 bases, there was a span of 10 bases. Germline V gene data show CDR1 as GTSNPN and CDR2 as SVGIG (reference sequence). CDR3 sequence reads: CAWMAGFYGYTF. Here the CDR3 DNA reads TGTGCCTGGATGGCAGGGTTCTATGGCTACACCTTC.

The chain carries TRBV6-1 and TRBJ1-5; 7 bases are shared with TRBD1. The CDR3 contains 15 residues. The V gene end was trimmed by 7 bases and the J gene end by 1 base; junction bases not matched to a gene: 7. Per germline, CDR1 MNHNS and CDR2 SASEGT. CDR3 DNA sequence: TGTGCCAGCACCCTGACAGGGATGAGCAATCAGCCCCAGCATTTT. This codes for CASTLTGMSNQPQHF.

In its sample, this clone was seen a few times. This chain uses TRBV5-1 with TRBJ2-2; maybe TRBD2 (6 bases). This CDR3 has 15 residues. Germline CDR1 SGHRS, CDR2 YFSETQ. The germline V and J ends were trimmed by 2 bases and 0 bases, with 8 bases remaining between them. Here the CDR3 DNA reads TGCGCCAGCAGCTTAGGAGGGGCGAACACCGGGGAGCTGTTTTTT. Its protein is CASSLGGANTGELFF.

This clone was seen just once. CDR3 residues: CAWSVGGGPNEQYF. The CDR3 bases are TGTGCCTGGAGTGTGGGGGGAGGGCCCAACGAGCAGTACTTC. The J gene is TRBJ2-7, the V gene TRBV30, with 7 bases fitting TRBD2. The CDR3 covers 14 residues. Trimming took 0 bases from V and 5 from J; bases not matched to a gene: 7. The germline V gene encodes CDR1 GTSNPN and CDR2 SVGIG (reference sequence).

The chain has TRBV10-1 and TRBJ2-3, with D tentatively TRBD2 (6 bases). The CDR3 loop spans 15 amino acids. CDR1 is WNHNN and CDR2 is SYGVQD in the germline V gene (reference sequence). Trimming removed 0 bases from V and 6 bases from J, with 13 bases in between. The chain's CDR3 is CASSESKRGIDTQYF. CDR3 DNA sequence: TGCGCCAGCAGTGAGTCGAAACGCGGGATCGATACGCAGTATTTT.

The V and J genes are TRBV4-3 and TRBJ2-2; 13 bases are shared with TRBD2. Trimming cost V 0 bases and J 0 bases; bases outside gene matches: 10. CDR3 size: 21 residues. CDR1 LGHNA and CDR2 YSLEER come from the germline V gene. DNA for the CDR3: TGCGCCAGCAGCCAAGACGTCTGGACTAGCGGGAGCTTAGCGAACACCGGGGAGCTGTTTTTT. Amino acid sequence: CASSQDVWTSGSLANTGELFF.

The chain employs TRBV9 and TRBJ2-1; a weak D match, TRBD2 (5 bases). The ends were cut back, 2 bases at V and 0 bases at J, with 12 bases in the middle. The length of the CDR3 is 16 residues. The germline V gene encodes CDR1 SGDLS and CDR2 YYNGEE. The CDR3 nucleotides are TGTGCCAGCAGCGTCCTAGCCTCAAGCTCCTACAATGAGCAGTTCTTC. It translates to CASSVLASSSYNEQFF. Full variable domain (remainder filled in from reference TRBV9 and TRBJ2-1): DSGVTQTPKHLITATGQRVTLRCSPRSGDLSVYWYQQSLDQGLQFLIQYYNGEERAKGNILERFSAQQFPDLHSELNLSSLELGDSALYFCASSVLASSSYNEQFFGPGTRLTVL.

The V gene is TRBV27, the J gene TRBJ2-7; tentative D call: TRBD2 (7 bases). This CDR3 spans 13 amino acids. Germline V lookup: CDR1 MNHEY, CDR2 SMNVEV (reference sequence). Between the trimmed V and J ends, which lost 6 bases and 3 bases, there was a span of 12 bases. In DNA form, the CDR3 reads TGTGCCAGCAGGGACAGCGGGGACTACGAGCAGTACTTC. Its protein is CASRDSGDYEQYF.

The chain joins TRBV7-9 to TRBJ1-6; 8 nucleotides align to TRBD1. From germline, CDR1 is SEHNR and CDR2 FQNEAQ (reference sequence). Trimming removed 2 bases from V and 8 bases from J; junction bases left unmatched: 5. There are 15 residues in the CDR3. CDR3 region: CASSLLTGGDSPLHF. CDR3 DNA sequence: TGTGCCAGCAGCTTACTAACAGGGGGAGATTCACCCCTCCACTTT.

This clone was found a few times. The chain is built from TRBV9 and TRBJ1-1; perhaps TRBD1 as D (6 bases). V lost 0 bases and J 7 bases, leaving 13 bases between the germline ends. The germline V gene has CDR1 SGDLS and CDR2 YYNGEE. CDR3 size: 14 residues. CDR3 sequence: CASSVVEQGSEAFF. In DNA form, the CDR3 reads TGTGCCAGCAGCGTAGTAGAACAGGGTAGTGAAGCTTTCTTT.

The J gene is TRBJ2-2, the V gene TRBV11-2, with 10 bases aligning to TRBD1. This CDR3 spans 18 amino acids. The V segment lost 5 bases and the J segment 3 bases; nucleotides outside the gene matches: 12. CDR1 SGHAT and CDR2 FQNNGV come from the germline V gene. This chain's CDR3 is CASSPHRMGQGYTGELFF. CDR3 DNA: TGTGCCAGCAGCCCTCACCGTATGGGACAGGGGTACACCGGGGAGCTGTTTTTT. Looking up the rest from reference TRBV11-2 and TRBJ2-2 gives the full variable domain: EAGVAQSPRYKIIEKRQSVAFWCNPISGHATLYWYQQILGQGPKLLIQFQNNGVVDDSQLPKDRFSAERLKGVDSTLKIQPAKLEDSAVYLCASSPHRMGQGYTGELFFGEGSRLTVL.

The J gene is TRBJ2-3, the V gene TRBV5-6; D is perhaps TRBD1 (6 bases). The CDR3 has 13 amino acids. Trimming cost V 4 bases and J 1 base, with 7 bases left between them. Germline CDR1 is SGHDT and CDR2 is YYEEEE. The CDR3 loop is CASSRQGTDTQYF. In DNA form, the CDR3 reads TGTGCCAGCAGCCGACAGGGCACAGATACGCAGTATTTT.

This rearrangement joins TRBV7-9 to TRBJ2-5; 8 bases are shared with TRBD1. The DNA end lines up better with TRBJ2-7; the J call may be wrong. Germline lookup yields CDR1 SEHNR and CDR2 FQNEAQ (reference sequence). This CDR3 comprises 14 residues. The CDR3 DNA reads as TGTGCCAGCACCCGCGACAGGGGAGACTACGAGCAGTACTTC. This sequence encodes CASTRDRGDYEQYF.